Sequencing of this T cell receptor (beta chain) was carried out in a study of blood T cell repertoires in COVID-19. Across the study: Material from acute and convalescent COVID-19 was sourced from the United States, Italy and Spain. PBMCs, B-cell-depleted T cells, or T cells were the source of the cDNA or gDNA that made up the material.

Recruitment covered 25 or so US areas and drew participants whose ages spanned about 18 to 90 years. Assignments of participants to cohorts depended upon their own reported clinical history. Germline V gene sequence: CDR1 SGHVS, CDR2 FQNEAQ. The J segment lost 1 base and the V segment lost 5 bases, leaving 16 bases of the junction unmatched. The CDR3 runs 19 residues. Repertoires were generated with immunoSEQ multiplex PCR, while TCRdb's copy carries only in-frame clones and drops some. The sample lists around 430,000 clones; more than 75% were seen once. This chain joins TRBV7-8 and TRBJ1-3; TRBD1 matches at 8 bases. The sequenced sample was PBMCs or T cells enriched from blood (not recorded which). This receptor was taken from a woman aged 50 to 65 who had recovered from COVID-19. The CDR3 DNA follows: TGTGCCAGCAGCAGAGAAGCCGGGACAGGAGTTCTATCTGGAAACACCATATATTTT. It encodes CASSREAGTGVLSGNTIYF.